This T cell receptor beta chain was sequenced in a study of radiation and T cells in renal cell carcinoma. About the study: Nephrectomy followed 15 Gy stereotactic body radiation by 4 weeks.

General observations from the study: In blood, top tumor clones expanded by 2 weeks, shrinking by 4. Without pretreatment biopsies, baseline tumor clonotype presence was undetermined.

CDR1 is LGHNT, CDR2 FRNRAP, per germline. There are 13 residues in the CDR3. Between the trimmed V and J ends, which lost 0 bases and 2 bases, there was a span of 4 bases. With regard to this clone: Its antigen is undetermined.

Libraries were prepared by immunoSEQ multiplex PCR; TCRdb keeps only in-frame clonotypes and omits some of them. The sample lists 110,000 to 150,000 clones, over 80% occurring once. Time point denoted: baseline pretreatment blood. The sample's treatment: 15 Gy SBRT to primary tumor, nephrectomy 4 weeks later. The tumor was a clear cell renal cell carcinoma. The source material was blood, sampled from a patient whose treatment included radiotherapy and nephrectomy. The chain couples TRBV12-5 to TRBJ2-5; D remains ambiguous. The TCR sequence derives from a woman between 50 and 59 years old with renal cell carcinoma. The CDR3 nucleotides read TGTGCTAGTGGTTTGGTAGGTCAAGAGACCCAGTACTTC. As protein: CASGLVGQETQYF.